This TCR beta chain was recorded in a study of blood T cell repertoires in COVID-19. Study-level background: There were acute and convalescent COVID-19 samples, and they came from the United States, Italy and Spain. T cells, B-cell-depleted T cells, or PBMCs provided the cDNA or gDNA that served as material.

How the authors handled the data: The authors estimated nucleated cell counts from reference gene primer amplification. The data were produced by immunoSEQ multiplex PCR, yet TCRdb's version contains in-frame clones alone and is incomplete. For V, J and clone size, that table is used; D and trimming come from the DNA. This table has 85,000 to 110,000 clones, roughly 89% appearing once. Germline values: CDR1 MNHEY, CDR2 SVGAGI. The CDR3 sequence is 13 residues long. V lost 6 bases and J 3 bases, leaving 11 bases between the germline ends. The sequenced sample was peripheral blood. The V and J genes are TRBV6-5 and TRBJ1-2; D call uncertain. The receptor was derived from a woman at least 80 years old in a cohort sampled during active COVID-19. The CDR3 coding sequence is TGTGCCAGCAGACTCGATGGAGACTATGGCTACACCTTC. Its protein is CASRLDGDYGYTF.